The rows below give T cell receptor beta chains drawn from one sample of a study of T cells in localized non-small cell lung cancer. TCRdb keeps only in-frame clones here, not all; method: immunoSEQ multiplex PCR. There are tens of thousands of clones in the sample; roughly 90% occur only once, and over 12% lies in the top ten. Specimen: peripheral blood, collected before any cancer treatment. The receptors here all came from a man between 40 and 70 years old with stage I squamous cell lung carcinoma. Each CDR3 is given without its conserved first and last residue.

length,V,J,CDR3
13,TRBV6-5,TRBJ1-4,ASKIQGGHGEKLF
11,TRBV7-9,TRBJ1-2,ASSLMGQAGYT
13,TRBV4-3,TRBJ2-2,ASSQVHGGTGELF
12,TRBV19,TRBJ1-2,ASSEQGRSYGYT
13,TRBV19,TRBJ2-5,ASRGQTSGEETQY
9,TRBV5-1,TRBJ1-2,ASSANYGYT
13,TRBV5-1,TRBJ2-7,ASAGLEDNPYEQY
13,TRBV6-1,TRBJ2-7,ASSPYGRSGYEQY
9,TRBV5-1,TRBJ1-1,ASRANTEAF
12,TRBV4-2,TRBJ2-7,ASSQDGADYEQY
9,TRBV6-1,TRBJ2-1,ASSERQGPF